This entry describes one T cell receptor beta chain. Its target is not known. This entry belongs to a study of vaccination effects on CD4 cells after COVID-19. Germline values: CDR1 MNHEY, CDR2 SMNVEV (reference sequence). Trimming cost V 5 bases and J 0 bases; bases outside gene matches: 9. The CDR3 length is 17 residues. Study conclusions and caveats: Convalescent patients' post-vaccine spike repertoire was mostly distinct vaccine-induced clones.

With the ViraFEST assay, the study expanded antigen-specific CD4+ T cells using viral peptide pools, then sequenced them. The culture ran for under eleven days, and then CD4+ T cells were isolated. Their SARS-CoV-2 infection, verified by PCR, occurred between March and December 2020. Some clones are missing from TCRdb's copy, which holds only in-frame ones; the method was immunoSEQ multiplex PCR. The data show around 50,000 clones, about 77% seen once. The chain uses TRBV27 and TRBJ2-3; 9 nucleotides line up with TRBD2. The material sequenced was CD4+ T cells from PBMCs cultured with HIV peptides, taken before COVID-19 vaccination. Subset reported: HIV-1 Nef peptide pool negative control/reference culture. This sequence was found in a human donor who had a prior SARS-CoV-2 infection. In DNA form, the CDR3 reads TGTGCCAGCAGTCCAAGGACTAGCGCCCTTAGCACAGATACGCAGTATTTT. Translated, it gives CASSPRTSALSTDTQYF.